This T cell receptor beta chain is drawn from a study of response to subunit inactivated influenza vaccine. The CDR3 totals 15 residues, both ends included. This clonotype was counted between two and nine times. Its antigen remains unknown. The limits of the CDR3 on the DNA are not certain, so only TCRdb's listed CDR3 is given. Study results and limitations: Each seasonal influenza vaccination recruits few new T cells, the authors suggested.

TCRdb re-derived calls from the RT-PCR reads in MiXCR, one entry per CDR3 protein. The sample lists some 500,000 distinct CDR3 sequences, 25% occurring once. This clonotype was sampled from a man aged 45-65 years who received an inactivated influenza vaccine. This chain uses TRBV12-3 or TRBV12-4 with TRBJ2-3; TRBD1 is taken as the D call from the table, unchecked against the DNA. The material was CD4+ T cells sorted from PBMCs, obtained around 5 days after vaccination. The CDR3 region is CASSLGMGHADTQYF.